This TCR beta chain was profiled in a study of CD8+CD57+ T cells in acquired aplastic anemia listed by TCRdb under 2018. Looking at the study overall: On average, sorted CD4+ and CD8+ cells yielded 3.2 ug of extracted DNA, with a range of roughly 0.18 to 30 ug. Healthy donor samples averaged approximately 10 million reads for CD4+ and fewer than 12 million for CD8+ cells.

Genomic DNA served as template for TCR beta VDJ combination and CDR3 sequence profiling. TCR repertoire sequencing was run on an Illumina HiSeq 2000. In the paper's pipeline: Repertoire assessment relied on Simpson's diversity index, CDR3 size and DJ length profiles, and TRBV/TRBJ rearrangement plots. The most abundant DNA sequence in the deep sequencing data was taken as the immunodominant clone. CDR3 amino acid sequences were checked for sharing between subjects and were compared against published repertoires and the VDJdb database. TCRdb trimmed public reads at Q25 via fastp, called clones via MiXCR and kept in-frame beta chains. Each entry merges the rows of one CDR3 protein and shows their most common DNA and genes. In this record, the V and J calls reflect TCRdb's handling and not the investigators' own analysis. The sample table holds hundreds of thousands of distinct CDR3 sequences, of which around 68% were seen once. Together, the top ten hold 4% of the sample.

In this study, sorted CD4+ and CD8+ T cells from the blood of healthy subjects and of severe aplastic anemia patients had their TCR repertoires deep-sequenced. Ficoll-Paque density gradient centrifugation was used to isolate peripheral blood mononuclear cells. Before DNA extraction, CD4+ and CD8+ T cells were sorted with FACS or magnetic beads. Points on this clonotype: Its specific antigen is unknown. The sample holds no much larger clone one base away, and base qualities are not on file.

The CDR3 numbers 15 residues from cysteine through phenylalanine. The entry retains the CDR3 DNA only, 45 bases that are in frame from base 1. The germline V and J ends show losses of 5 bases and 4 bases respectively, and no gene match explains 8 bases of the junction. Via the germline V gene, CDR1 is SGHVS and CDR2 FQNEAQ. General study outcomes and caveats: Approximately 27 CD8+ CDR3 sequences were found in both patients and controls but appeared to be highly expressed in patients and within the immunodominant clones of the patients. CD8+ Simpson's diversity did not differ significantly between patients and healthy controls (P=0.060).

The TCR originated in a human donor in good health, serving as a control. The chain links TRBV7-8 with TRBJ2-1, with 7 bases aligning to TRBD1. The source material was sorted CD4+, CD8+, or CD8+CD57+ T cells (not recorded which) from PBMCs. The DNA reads TGTGCCAGCAGCCTCGGGACAGCCCCATACAATGAGCAGTTCTTC. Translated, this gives CASSLGTAPYNEQFF.